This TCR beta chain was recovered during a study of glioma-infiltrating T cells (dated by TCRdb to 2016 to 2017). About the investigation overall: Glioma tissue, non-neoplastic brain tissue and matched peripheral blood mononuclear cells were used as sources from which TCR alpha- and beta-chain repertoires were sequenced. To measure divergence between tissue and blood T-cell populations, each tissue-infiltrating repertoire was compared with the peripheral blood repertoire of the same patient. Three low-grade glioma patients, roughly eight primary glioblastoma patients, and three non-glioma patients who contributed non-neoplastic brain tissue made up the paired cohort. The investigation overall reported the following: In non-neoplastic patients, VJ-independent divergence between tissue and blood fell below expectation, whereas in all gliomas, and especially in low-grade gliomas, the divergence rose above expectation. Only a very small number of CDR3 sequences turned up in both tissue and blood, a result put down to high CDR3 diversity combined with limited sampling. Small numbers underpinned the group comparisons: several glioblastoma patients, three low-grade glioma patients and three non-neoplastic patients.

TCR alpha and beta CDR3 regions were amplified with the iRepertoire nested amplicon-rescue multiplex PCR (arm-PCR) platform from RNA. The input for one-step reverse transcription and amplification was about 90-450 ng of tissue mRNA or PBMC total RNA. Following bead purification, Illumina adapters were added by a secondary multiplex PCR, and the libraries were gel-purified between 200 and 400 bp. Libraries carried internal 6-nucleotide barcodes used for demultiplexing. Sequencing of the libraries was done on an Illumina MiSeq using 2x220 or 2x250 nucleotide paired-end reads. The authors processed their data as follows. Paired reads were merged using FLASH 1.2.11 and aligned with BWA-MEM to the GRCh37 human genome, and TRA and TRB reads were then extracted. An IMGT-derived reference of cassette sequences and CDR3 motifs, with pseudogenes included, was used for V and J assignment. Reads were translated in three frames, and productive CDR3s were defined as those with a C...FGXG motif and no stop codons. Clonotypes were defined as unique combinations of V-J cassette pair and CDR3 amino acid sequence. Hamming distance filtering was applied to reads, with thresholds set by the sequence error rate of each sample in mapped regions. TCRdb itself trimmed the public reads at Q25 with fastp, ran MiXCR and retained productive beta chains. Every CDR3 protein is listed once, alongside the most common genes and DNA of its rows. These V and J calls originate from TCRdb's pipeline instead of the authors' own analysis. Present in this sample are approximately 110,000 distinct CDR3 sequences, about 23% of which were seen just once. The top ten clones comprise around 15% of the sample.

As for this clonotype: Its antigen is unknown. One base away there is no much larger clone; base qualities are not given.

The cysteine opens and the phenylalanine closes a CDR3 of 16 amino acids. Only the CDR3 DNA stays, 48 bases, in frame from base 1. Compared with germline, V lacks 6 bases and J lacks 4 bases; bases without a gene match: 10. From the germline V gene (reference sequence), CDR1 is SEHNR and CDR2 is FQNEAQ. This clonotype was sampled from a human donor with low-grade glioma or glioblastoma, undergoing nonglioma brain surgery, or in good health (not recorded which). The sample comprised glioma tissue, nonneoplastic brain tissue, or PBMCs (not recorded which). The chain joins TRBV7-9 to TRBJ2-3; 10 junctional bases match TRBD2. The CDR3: CASRPPGLAGADTQYF. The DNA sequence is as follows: TGTGCCAGCAGACCCCCAGGGCTAGCGGGAGCAGATACGCAGTATTTT. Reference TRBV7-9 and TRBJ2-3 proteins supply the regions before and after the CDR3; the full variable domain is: DTGVSQNPRHKITKRGQNVTFRCDPISEHNRLYWYRQTLGQGPEFLTYFQNEAQLEKSRLLSDRFSAERPKGSFSTLEIQRTEQGDSAMYLCASRPPGLAGADTQYFGPGTRLTVL.